This paragraph covers one TCR beta chain sequence. This sample was included in a study of T cell changes during pregnancy in multiple sclerosis. Profiling relied on immunoSEQ multiplex PCR, and the TCRdb table lists in-frame clones only, not all of them. The repertoire consists of fewer than 100,000 clones, with over 75% occurring once and the leading ten covering 1.9%. The sequence was obtained from a female donor with multiple sclerosis, enrolled in a pregnancy study. The sequenced sample was peripheral blood, obtained before pregnancy.

The CDR3 DNA follows: TGTGCCAGCAGTGTCGGGGGATCGAGACATGAAGCTTTCTTT. This codes for CASSVGGSRHEAFF. The genes are TRBV25-1 and TRBJ1-1, with D possibly TRBD1 on 5 matching bases. CDR1 is MGHDK, CDR2 SYGVNS, per germline. The V gene lost 4 bases and the J gene lost 7 bases, with 16 bases spanning the gap. This CDR3 is 14 amino acids long.